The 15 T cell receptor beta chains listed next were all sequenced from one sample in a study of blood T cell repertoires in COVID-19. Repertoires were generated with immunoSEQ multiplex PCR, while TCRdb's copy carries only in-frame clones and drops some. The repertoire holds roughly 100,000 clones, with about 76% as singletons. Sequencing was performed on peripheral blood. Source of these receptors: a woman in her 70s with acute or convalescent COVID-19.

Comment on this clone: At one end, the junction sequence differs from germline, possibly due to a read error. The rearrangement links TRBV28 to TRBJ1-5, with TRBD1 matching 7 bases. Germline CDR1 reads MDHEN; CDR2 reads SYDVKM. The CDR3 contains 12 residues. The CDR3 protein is CAPGTDNQPQHF. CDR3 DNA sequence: TGCGCGCCCGGGACAGATAATCAGCCCCAGCATTTT. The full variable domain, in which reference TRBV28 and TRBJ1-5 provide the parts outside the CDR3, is DVKVTQSSRYLVKRTGEKVFLECVQDMDHENMFWYRQDPGLGLRLIYFSYDVKMKEKGDIPEGYSVSREKKERFSLILESASTNQTSMYLCAPGTDNQPQHFGDGTRLSIL.

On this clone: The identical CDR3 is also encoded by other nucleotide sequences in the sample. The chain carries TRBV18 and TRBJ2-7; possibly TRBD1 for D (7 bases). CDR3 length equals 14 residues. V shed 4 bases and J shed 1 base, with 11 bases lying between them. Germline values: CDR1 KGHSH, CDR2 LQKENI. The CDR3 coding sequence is TGTGCCAGCTCACGAGCAGGGGGGTCCTACGAGCAGTACTTC. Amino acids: CASSRAGGSYEQYF.

As DNA, the CDR3 is TGTGCCAGCAGTGGGTGGCAGGGACAGAGAAACACCATATATTTT. This translates into CASSGWQGQRNTIYF. This chain joins TRBV2 and TRBJ1-3, with TRBD1 identical over 7 bases. Germline CDR1 and CDR2: SNHLY and FYNNEI. Trimming removed 4 bases from V and 5 bases from J; junction bases left unmatched: 8. The CDR3 loop spans 15 amino acids.

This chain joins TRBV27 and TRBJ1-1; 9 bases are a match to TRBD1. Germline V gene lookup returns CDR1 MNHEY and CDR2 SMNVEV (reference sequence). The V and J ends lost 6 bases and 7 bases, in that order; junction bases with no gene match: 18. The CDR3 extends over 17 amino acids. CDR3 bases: TGTGCCAGCAGACGTGAAGTGGTTGCCCTGACAGGGGGTGAAGCTTTCTTT. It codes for CASRREVVALTGGEAFF.

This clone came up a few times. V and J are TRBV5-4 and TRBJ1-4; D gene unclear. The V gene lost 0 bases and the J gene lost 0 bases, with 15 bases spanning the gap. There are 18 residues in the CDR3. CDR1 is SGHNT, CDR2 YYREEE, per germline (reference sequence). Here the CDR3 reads CASSLALAGSATNEKLFF. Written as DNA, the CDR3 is TGTGCCAGCAGCTTGGCCCTGGCGGGAAGTGCAACTAATGAAAAACTGTTTTTT.

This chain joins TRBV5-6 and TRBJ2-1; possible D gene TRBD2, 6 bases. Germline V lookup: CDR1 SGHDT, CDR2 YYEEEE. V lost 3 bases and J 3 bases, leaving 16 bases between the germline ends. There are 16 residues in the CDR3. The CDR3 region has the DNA TGTGCCAGCAGCTCCCGCGGGTCGGGGGACTACAATGAGCAGTTCTTC. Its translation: CASSSRGSGDYNEQFF.

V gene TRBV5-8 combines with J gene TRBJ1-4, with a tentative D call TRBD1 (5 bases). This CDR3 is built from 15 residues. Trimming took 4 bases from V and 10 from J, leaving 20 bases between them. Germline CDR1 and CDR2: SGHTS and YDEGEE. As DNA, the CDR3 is TGTGCCAGCAGCCCTGAAACCCCGGACATCGCAAAACTGTTTTTT. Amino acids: CASSPETPDIAKLFF. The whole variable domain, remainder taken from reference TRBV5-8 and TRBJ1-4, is EAGVTQSPTHLIKTRGQQATLRCSPISGHTSVYWYQQALGLGLQFLLWYDEGEERNRGNFPPRFSGRQFPNYSSELNVNALELEDSALYLCASSPETPDIAKLFFGSGTQLSVL.

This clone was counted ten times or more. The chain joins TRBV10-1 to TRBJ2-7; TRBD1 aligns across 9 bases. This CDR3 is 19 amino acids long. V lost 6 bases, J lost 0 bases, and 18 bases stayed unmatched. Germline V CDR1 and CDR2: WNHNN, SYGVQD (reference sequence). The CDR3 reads CASRASHLQGQGFSYEQYF. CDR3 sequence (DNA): TGCGCCAGCAGAGCAAGCCACCTCCAGGGACAGGGATTCTCCTACGAGCAGTACTTC.

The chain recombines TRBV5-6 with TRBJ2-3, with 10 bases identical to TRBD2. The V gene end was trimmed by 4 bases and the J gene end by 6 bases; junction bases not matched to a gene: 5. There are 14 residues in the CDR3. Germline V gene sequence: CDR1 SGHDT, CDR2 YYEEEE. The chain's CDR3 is CASSPLAGTDTQYF. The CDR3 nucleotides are TGTGCCAGCAGCCCACTAGCGGGGACTGATACGCAGTATTTT. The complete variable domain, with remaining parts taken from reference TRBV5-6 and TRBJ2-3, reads DAGVTQSPTHLIKTRGQQVTLRCSPKSGHDTVSWYQQALGQGPQFIFQYYEEEERQRGNFPDRFSGHQFPNYSSELNVNALLLGDSALYLCASSPLAGTDTQYFGPGTRLTVL.

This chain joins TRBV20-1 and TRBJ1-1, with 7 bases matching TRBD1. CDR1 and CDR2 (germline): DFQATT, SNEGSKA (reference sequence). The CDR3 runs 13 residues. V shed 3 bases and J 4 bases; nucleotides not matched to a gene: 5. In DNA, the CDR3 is TGCAGTGCTAGTAACAGGGGTTTCACTGAAGCTTTCTTT. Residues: CSASNRGFTEAFF.

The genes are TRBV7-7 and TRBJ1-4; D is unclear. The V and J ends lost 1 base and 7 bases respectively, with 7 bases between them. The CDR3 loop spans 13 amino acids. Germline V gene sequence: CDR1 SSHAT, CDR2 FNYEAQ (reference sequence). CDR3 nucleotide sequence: TGTGCCAGCAGCTTAGACGGGAGTGAAAAACTGTTTTTT. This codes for CASSLDGSEKLFF.

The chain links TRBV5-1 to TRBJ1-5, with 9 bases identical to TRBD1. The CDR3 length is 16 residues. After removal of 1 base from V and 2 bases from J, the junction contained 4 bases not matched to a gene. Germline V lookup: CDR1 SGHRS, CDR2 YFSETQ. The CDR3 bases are TGCGCCAGCAGCTTGACGGGACAGGGTGGCAATCAGCCCCAGCATTTT. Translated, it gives CASSLTGQGGNQPQHF.

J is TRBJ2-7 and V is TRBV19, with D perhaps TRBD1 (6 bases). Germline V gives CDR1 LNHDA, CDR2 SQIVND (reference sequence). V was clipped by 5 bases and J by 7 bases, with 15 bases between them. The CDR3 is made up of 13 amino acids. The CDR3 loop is CASSPGAGIEQYF. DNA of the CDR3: TGTGCCAGTAGTCCAGGGGCAGGGATTGAGCAGTACTTC.

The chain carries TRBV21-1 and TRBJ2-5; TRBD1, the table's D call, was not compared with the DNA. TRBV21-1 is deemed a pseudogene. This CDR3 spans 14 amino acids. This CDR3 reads CAGRQGRSIETQYF. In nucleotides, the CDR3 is TGTGCCGGACGACAGGGACGTTCGATAGAGACCCAGTACTTC.

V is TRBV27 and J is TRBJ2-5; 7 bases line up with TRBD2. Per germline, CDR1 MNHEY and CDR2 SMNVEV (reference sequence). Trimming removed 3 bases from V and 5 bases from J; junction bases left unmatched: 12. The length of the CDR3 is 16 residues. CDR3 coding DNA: TGTGCCAGCAGTTTGAATAGGGCGGGGGTTCAGGAGACCCAGTACTTC. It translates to CASSLNRAGVQETQYF.